One and the same sample provided the 21 T cell receptor beta chains below, sequenced in a study of blood T cell repertoires in COVID-19. Repertoires were generated with immunoSEQ multiplex PCR, while TCRdb's copy carries only in-frame clones and drops some. Counted here are approximately 280,000 clones, approximately 91% occurring once; the ten biggest clones make up just under 9.5%. Sequenced: peripheral blood. These TCRs come from a man aged 18 to 29 with active or convalescent COVID-19.

The gene calls are TRBV9 and TRBJ2-1; 8 nucleotides line up with TRBD2. V lost 2 bases to trimming and J lost 3 bases; unmatched junction nucleotides: 4. Looked up from germline, CDR1 is SGDLS and CDR2 is YYNGEE. This CDR3 has 15 amino acids. CDR3 sequence (DNA): TGTGCCAGCAGCGTTAGCGGGGTGGTCTACAATGAGCAGTTCTTC. Translating gives CASSVSGVVYNEQFF.

The rearrangement joins TRBV10-2 to TRBJ1-1; the D gene is possibly TRBD1 (5 bases). V lost 6 bases and J lost 1, with 12 bases in between. The CDR3 loop spans 14 amino acids. CDR1 and CDR2 from the germline V gene are WSHSY and SAAADI. CDR3 residues: CASSEGRWNTEAFF. Written as DNA, the CDR3 is TGCGCCAGCAGCGAGGGGCGTTGGAACACTGAAGCTTTCTTT.

The V gene is TRBV2, the J gene TRBJ1-5, with D perhaps TRBD1 (5 bases). Germline V gives CDR1 SNHLY, CDR2 FYNNEI. Deletions cut 5 bases from V and 0 bases from J, with 14 bases between. The CDR3 is 16 residues long. The CDR3 DNA sequence: TGTGCCAGCAGTCCGACAGCTGTTTATAGCAATCAGCCCCAGCATTTT. As protein: CASSPTAVYSNQPQHF.

The gene calls are TRBV18 and TRBJ2-3; 9 bases are shared with TRBD2. Looked up from germline, CDR1 is KGHSH and CDR2 is LQKENI. V lost 0 bases, J lost 3 bases, and 7 bases stayed unmatched. CDR3 length: 17 residues. The CDR3 here is CASSPPRLAGITDTQYF. The CDR3 nucleotides are TGTGCCAGCTCACCACCTCGGCTAGCGGGGATTACAGATACGCAGTATTTT.

The gene calls are TRBV19 and TRBJ1-1; 7 nucleotides match TRBD1. CDR1 is LNHDA, CDR2 SQIVND, per germline (reference sequence). The CDR3 has 14 amino acids. V dropped 6 bases and J dropped 4; count of bases not matched to a gene: 8. CDR3 nucleotide sequence: TGTGCCAGTAGCCTGGGACAGTTGATCACTGAAGCTTTCTTT. It encodes CASSLGQLITEAFF.

The rearrangement uses TRBV9 and TRBJ2-3, with D tentatively TRBD2 (5 bases). Germline V gene data show CDR1 as SGDLS and CDR2 as YYNGEE. V lost 0 bases and J 0 bases, leaving 11 bases between the germline ends. The CDR3 runs 16 residues. CDR3 residues: CASSVEAEGSTDTQYF. The CDR3 bases are TGTGCCAGCAGCGTAGAGGCAGAGGGTAGCACAGATACGCAGTATTTT.

This chain links TRBV4-1 with TRBJ2-1; 9 bases map to TRBD1. The CDR3 is 17 amino acids. In germline, CDR1 is MGHRA, CDR2 YSYEKL. V lost 2 bases and J lost 3; bases outside the gene matches: 8. This CDR3 is CASSQTPGQGIYNEQFF. The CDR3 DNA is TGCGCCAGCAGCCAAACCCCGGGACAGGGTATCTACAATGAGCAGTTCTTC.

This chain connects TRBV19 to TRBJ2-4; 7 bases are shared with TRBD2. Germline V CDR1 and CDR2: LNHDA, SQIVND (reference sequence). Trimming at V came to 5 bases and at J to 0 bases, leaving 4 bases not matched to a gene. The CDR3 sequence is 15 residues long. The CDR3 DNA sequence: TGTGCCAGTAGTTGGGGGAGGGAAGCCAAAAACATTCAGTACTTC. Translation: CASSWGREAKNIQYF.

This sequence joins TRBV3-1 (or the pseudogene TRBV3-2) and TRBJ2-1; TRBD1 matches 10 bases. Germline values: CDR1 LGHDT, CDR2 YNNKEL (reference sequence). The trim removed 7 bases at V and 5 bases at J, leaving 11 bases unmatched. The CDR3 has 16 amino acids. CDR3 DNA sequence: TGTGCCAGCACCTACCCCCGGGACAGGGGAAACAATGAGCAGTTCTTC. Amino acids: CASTYPRDRGNNEQFF.

The V gene is TRBV7-6, the J gene TRBJ2-3; a possible D gene is TRBD2 (6 bases). The germline V and J ends were trimmed by 2 bases and 4 bases, with 16 bases remaining between them. CDR3 length: 16 amino acids. Germline-derived CDR1 and CDR2 are SGHVS and FNYEAQ. CDR3 DNA sequence: TGTGCCAGCAGCTTAACCACGGCCGGGAGCTCAGATACGCAGTATTTT. Protein product: CASSLTTAGSSDTQYF.

The table lists this clone with a few counts. The chain has TRBV12-2 and TRBJ2-3; TRBD2 was called by the table and not checked on the DNA. TRBV12-2 is reported as a pseudogene. CDR3 length: 15 residues. The CDR3 region has the DNA TGTGCAAGTCGCCCTAGGGGGGGGAGGGCAGATACGCAGTATTTT. It encodes CASRPRGGRADTQYF.

The chain joins TRBV9 to TRBJ2-2, with D perhaps TRBD2 (6 bases). The germline V gene encodes CDR1 SGDLS and CDR2 YYNGEE. Trimming shortened V by 0 bases and J by 9 bases, and 18 bases separated the two germline ends. The CDR3 is 16 residues long. DNA of the CDR3: TGTGCCAGCAGCGTAGGGACAACCGGGACTGCAAGGGAGCTGTTTTTT. It encodes CASSVGTTGTARELFF.

The chain joins TRBV7-9 to TRBJ2-6; a weak D match, TRBD2 (6 bases). The CDR3 runs 15 residues. CDR1 and CDR2 from the germline V gene are SEHNR and FQNEAQ (reference sequence). With 5 bases removed from V and 0 bases from J, the gap between germline ends came to 8 bases. CDR3 protein: CASSLGGSGANVLTF. As DNA, the CDR3 is TGTGCCAGCAGCCTGGGGGGCTCTGGGGCCAACGTCCTGACTTTC.

The chain joins TRBV9 to TRBJ1-4; tentatively, D is TRBD1 (5 bases). There are 16 residues in the CDR3. Germline lookup yields CDR1 SGDLS and CDR2 YYNGEE. V lost 4 bases to trimming and J lost 6 bases, with 19 bases between them. The DNA for the CDR3 is TGTGCCAGCAGCTCACCCCTCCAGGGTAGTCATGAAAAACTGTTTTTT. This encodes CASSSPLQGSHEKLFF.

V usage is TRBV15 and J usage is TRBJ1-2, with a weak D call TRBD1 (5 bases). The CDR3 sequence is 14 residues long. Trimming left V 4 bases short and J 2 bases short, with 11 bases between. Germline CDR1 and CDR2: LNHNV and YYDKDF (reference sequence). The CDR3 DNA sequence: TGTGCCACCAGCATGGGGGGGTTAAACTATGGCTACACCTTC. Translation gives CATSMGGLNYGYTF.

The rearrangement uses TRBV6-5 and TRBJ1-2; 8 bases map to TRBD1. The germline V gene encodes CDR1 MNHEY and CDR2 SVGAGI. V dropped 6 bases and J dropped 8; count of bases not matched to a gene: 14. The CDR3 has 15 residues. The CDR3 coding sequence is TGTGCCAGCAGAACCCTCAGACAGGGGAACGAGGGCTACACCTTC. It translates to CASRTLRQGNEGYTF.

The chain joins TRBV7-8 to TRBJ1-2; D is unclear. V shed 5 bases and J shed 7 bases, with 14 bases lying between them. This CDR3 has 13 amino acids. The V gene's germline CDR1 is SGHVS and CDR2 FQNEAQ. This CDR3 reads CASSVGDGPGYTF. In DNA form, the CDR3 reads TGTGCCAGCAGCGTGGGAGACGGTCCTGGCTACACCTTC.

The sample holds a few counts of this clone. The V gene is TRBV13, the J gene TRBJ1-6; 7 bases match TRBD1. The V gene's germline CDR1 is PRHDT and CDR2 FYEKMQ (reference sequence). Germline trimming cut 4 bases from V and 6 bases from J; bases unmatched to any gene: 6. The CDR3 covers 15 residues. CDR3 coding DNA: TGTGCCAGCAGCTCAGCAACAGGGGCTAATTCACCCCTCCACTTT. Translating gives CASSSATGANSPLHF.

The chain uses TRBV6-4 and TRBJ2-3, with TRBD2 matching 8 bases. Trimming took 10 bases from V and 3 from J; bases not matched to a gene: 12. Germline V gene data show CDR1 as MRHNA and CDR2 as SNTAGT. There are 15 residues in the CDR3. DNA of the CDR3: TGTGCCACCAGCCCCGGGGGGGGGCAAACAGATACGCAGTATTTT. Its protein is CATSPGGGQTDTQYF.

The gene calls are TRBV5-1 and TRBJ2-7; 15 bases align to TRBD2. The trim removed 0 bases at V and 1 base at J, leaving 2 bases unmatched. The CDR3 is 17 residues long. CDR1 and CDR2 from the germline V gene are SGHRS and YFSETQ. CDR3 sequence: CASSLAGLAGGSYEQYF. CDR3 in DNA: TGCGCCAGCAGCTTGGCCGGACTAGCGGGGGGGTCCTACGAGCAGTACTTC. Filled out from reference TRBV5-1 and TRBJ2-7, the complete variable domain reads KAGVTQTPRYLIKTRGQQVTLSCSPISGHRSVSWYQQTPGQGLQFLFEYFSETQRNKGNFPGRFSGRQFSNSRSEMNVSTLELGDSALYLCASSLAGLAGGSYEQYFGPGTRLTVT.

The J gene is TRBJ1-1, the V gene TRBV6-5; weak D call: TRBD1 (6 bases). The CDR3 has 14 residues. Trimming removed 2 bases at V and 2 bases at J, with 9 bases between. The germline CDR1 and CDR2 sequences are MNHEY and SVGAGI. CDR3 nucleotide sequence: TGTGCCAGCAGTTACAGGGGGTTCAACACTGAAGCTTTCTTT. Protein sequence: CASSYRGFNTEAFF.